A selection of T cell receptor beta chains follows, all from one sample in a study of cytotoxic CD8 clonotypes in ibrutinib-treated CLL. Measured with immunoSEQ multiplex PCR; TCRdb has only the in-frame clones, and not every one. The sample gives some 200,000 clones, 70% to 75% of which show up once; approximately 6% is in the top ten. Sequences were derived from PBMCs, sampled after 12 months of ibrutinib treatment. These receptors were taken from a human donor with chronic lymphocytic leukemia. Each CDR3 is given with its conserved first and last residue. D genes are given only for firm matches.

>TRBJ2-7|NA|TRBV6-1
TGTGCCAGCAGTGTCCCCAGTTCCTACGAGCAGTACTTC
CASSVPSSYEQYF
>TRBJ1-1|TRBD1|TRBV7-3
TGTGCCAGCAGCTTACCCTACAGGGGCATGAACACTGAAGCTTTCTTT
CASSLPYRGMNTEAFF
>TRBJ1-5|TRBD1|TRBV5-1
TGCGCCAGCAGCTTGGTTCCGGGACAGGGGAATCAGCCCCAGCATTTT
CASSLVPGQGNQPQHF
>TRBJ2-5|TRBD1|TRBV27
TGTGCCAGCAGTGCCATGGTCACAGGGGGAGAGACCCAGTACTTC
CASSAMVTGGETQYF
>TRBJ1-3|NA|TRBV19
TGTGCCAGTAGTCGGCAGGATGCATCTGGAAACACCATATATTTT
CASSRQDASGNTIYF
>TRBJ1-2|NA|TRBV6-1
TGTGCCAGCAGTGATTGGGCCGGCCACCCGGGACTCTATGGCTACACCTTC
CASSDWAGHPGLYGYTF
>TRBJ2-7|TRBD2|TRBV6-1
TGTGCCAGCAGTAAGGGCGGGGGGTCCTACGAGCAGTACTTC
CASSKGGGSYEQYF
>TRBJ2-3|TRBD2|TRBV15
TGTGCCACCAGCAGAGATACTAGCGGAGCAGATACGCAGTATTTT
CATSRDTSGADTQYF
>TRBJ1-1|TRBD1|TRBV29-1
TGCAGTCTAGCGGGACAGGGGAACACTGAAGCTTTCTTT
CSLAGQGNTEAFF
>TRBJ1-6|NA|TRBV30
TGTGCCTGGAGTTTTACCACTGGGCCTTATTCACCCCTCCACTTT
CAWSFTTGPYSPLHF
>TRBJ2-7|TRBD1|TRBV11-2
TGTGCCAGCAGCCGGGACAGGGGCGTTTCCTACGAGCAGTACTTC
CASSRDRGVSYEQYF
>TRBJ2-7|TRBD2|TRBV19
TGTGCCAGTGAGAGCGGGATCAGCTACGAGCAGTACTTC
CASESGISYEQYF
>TRBJ1-2|NA|TRBV30
TGTGCCTGGAGCCTATACCCCTTGCGCCCCCAAGGCTACACCTTC
CAWSLYPLRPQGYTF